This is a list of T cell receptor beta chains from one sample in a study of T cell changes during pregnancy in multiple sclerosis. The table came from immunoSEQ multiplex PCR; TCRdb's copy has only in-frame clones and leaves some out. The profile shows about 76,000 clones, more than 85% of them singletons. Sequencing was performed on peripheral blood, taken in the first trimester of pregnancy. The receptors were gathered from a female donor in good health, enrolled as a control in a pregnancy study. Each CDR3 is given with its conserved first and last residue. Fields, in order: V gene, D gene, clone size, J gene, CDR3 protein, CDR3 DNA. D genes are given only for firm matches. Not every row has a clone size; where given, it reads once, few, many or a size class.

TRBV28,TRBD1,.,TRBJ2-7,CASRAGTASSYEQYF,TGTGCCAGCAGGGCCGGGACAGCGAGCTCCTACGAGCAGTACTTC
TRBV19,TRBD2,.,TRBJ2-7,CASSIIRTSANSYEQYF,TGTGCCAGTAGTATAATCCGGACTAGCGCGAACTCCTACGAGCAGTACTTC
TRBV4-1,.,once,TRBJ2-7,CASSQERSSYEQYF,TGCGCCAGCAGCCAAGAGAGGAGCTCCTACGAGCAGTACTTC
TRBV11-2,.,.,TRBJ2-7,CASSLQGKTYEQYF,TGTGCCAGCAGCTTACAGGGGAAAACCTACGAGCAGTACTTC
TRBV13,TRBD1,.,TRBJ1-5,CASSHRGNQPQHF,TGTGCCAGCAGCCACAGGGGAAATCAGCCCCAGCATTTT
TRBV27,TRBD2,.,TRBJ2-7,CASSQPGLAGAYEQYF,TGTGCCAGCTCCCAACCCGGGCTAGCGGGCGCCTACGAGCAGTACTTC
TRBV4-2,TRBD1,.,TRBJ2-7,CASSQGTGAPYEQYF,TGTGCCAGCAGCCAAGGGACAGGGGCACCCTACGAGCAGTACTTC
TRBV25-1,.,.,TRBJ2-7,CASSFLGAEEQYF,TGTGCCAGCAGTTTTCTAGGGGCTGAGGAGCAGTACTTC
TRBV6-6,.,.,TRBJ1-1,CASSSTGLMNTEAFF,TGTGCCAGCAGTTCGACGGGATTGATGAACACTGAAGCTTTCTTT
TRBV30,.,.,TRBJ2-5,CAWGLDGNYQETQYF,TGTGCCTGGGGGTTAGACGGGAATTACCAAGAGACCCAGTACTTC
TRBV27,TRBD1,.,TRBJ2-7,CASSLRTGWTPYEQYF,TGTGCCAGCAGTTTACGGACAGGGTGGACCCCCTACGAGCAGTACTTC
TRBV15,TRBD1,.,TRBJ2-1,CATSRDRGKYNEQFF,TGTGCCACCAGCAGGGACAGGGGAAAATACAATGAGCAGTTCTTC
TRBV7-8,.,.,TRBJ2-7,CASSLGVAPSSYEQYF,TGTGCCAGCAGCTTAGGTGTAGCACCGAGCTCCTACGAGCAGTACTTC
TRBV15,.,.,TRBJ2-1,CATSRDAPGTRANEQFF,TGTGCCACCAGCAGAGATGCCCCCGGAACCAGGGCCAATGAGCAGTTCTTC
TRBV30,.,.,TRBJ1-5,CAWSHPGWERTQHF,TGTGCCTGGAGTCACCCGGGGTGGGAAAGGACCCAGCATTTT
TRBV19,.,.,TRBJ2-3,CASSDPSGDTQYF,TGTGCCAGTAGCGACCCCAGCGGGGATACGCAGTATTTT
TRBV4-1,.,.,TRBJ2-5,CASSQGLGLTWDQYF,TGCGCCAGCAGCCAAGGATTGGGACTCACCTGGGACCAGTACTTC
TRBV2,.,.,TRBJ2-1,CASSEDLGGYNEQFF,TGTGCCAGCAGTGAAGACCTCGGGGGCTACAATGAGCAGTTCTTC
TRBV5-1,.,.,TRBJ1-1,CASSLTGISTEAFF,TGCGCCAGCAGCTTGACAGGGATATCCACTGAAGCTTTCTTT
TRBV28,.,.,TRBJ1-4,CASSFGTGTLERGREGKLFF,TGTGCCAGCAGTTTCGGGACCGGGACACTAGAGAGAGGGAGGGAAGGAAAACTGTTTTTT
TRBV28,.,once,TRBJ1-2,CASSSRTLTVNYGYTF,TGTGCCAGCAGTTCCAGGACATTGACGGTAAACTATGGCTACACCTTC
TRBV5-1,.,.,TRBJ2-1,CASSAPGDEQFF,TGCGCCAGCAGCGCGCCCGGAGATGAGCAGTTCTTC
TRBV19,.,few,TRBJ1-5,CASSITTGLQHF,TGTGCCAGTAGTATCACTACAGGTCTACAGCATTTT
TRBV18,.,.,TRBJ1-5,CASSPARGEAQHF,TGTGCCAGCTCACCAGCAAGGGGTGAGGCCCAGCATTTT
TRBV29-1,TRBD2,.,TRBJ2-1,CSVIIAGLDNEQFF,TGCAGCGTGATTATAGCGGGATTAGATAATGAGCAGTTCTTC
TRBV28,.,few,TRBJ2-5,CASSLSGQTQYF,TGTGCCAGCAGTTTATCAGGTCAGACCCAGTACTTC
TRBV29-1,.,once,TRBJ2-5,CSVEVRGRVQETQYF,TGCAGCGTTGAAGTGCGGGGCAGGGTCCAAGAGACCCAGTACTTC
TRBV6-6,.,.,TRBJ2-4,CASSSPGDKNIQYF,TGTGCCAGCAGTTCCCCAGGTGACAAAAACATTCAGTACTTC
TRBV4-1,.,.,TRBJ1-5,CASSEEGGATRNQPQHF,TGCGCCAGCAGCGAAGAAGGTGGGGCTACGCGCAATCAGCCCCAGCATTTT
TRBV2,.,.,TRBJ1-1,CASSEAAGGDTEAFF,TGTGCCAGCAGTGAAGCCGCGGGGGGAGACACTGAAGCTTTCTTT
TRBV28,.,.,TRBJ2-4,CASSLNGAGSKNIQYF,TGTGCCAGCAGTTTAAACGGGGCCGGGAGCAAAAACATTCAGTACTTC
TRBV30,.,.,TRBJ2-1,CAWSVHGGEQFF,TGTGCCTGGAGTGTACATGGCGGGGAGCAGTTCTTC
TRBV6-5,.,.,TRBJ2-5,CASSFGVGETQYF,TGTGCCAGCAGTTTCGGAGTGGGAGAGACCCAGTACTTC
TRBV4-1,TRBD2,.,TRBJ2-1,CASSAVVAGGQYEQFF,TGCGCCAGCAGCGCGGTGGTAGCGGGAGGGCAATATGAGCAGTTCTTC
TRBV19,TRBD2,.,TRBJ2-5,CASSRVAGGQETQYF,TGTGCCAGTAGTCGCGTAGCGGGAGGGCAAGAGACCCAGTACTTC
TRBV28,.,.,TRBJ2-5,CASSPGQQETQYF,TGTGCCAGCAGTCCAGGACAACAAGAGACCCAGTACTTC
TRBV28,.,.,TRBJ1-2,CASTQPGLNYGYTF,TGTGCCAGCACCCAGCCAGGCCTTAACTATGGCTACACCTTC
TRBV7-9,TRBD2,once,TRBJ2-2,CASSLETSSGAGELFF,TGTGCCAGCAGCTTAGAGACTAGCTCTGGGGCCGGGGAGCTGTTTTTT
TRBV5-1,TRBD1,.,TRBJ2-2,CASSRDRGLFGELFF,TGCGCCAGCAGCCGGGACAGGGGGCTTTTCGGGGAGCTGTTTTTT
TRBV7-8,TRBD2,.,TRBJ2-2,CASSSRAGAPSPELFF,TGTGCCAGCAGCTCTAGAGCGGGAGCCCCCTCTCCGGAGCTGTTTTTT
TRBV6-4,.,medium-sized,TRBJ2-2,CASSDSDSNTGELFF,TGTGCCAGCAGTGACTCCGACTCGAACACCGGGGAGCTGTTTTTT
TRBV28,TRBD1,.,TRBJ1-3,CASRSGTGEFSGNTIYF,TGTGCCAGCAGATCCGGGACAGGGGAATTCTCTGGAAACACCATATATTTT
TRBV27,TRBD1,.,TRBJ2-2,CASSPGQGAIGELFF,TGTGCCAGCAGTCCGGGACAGGGGGCTATCGGGGAGCTGTTTTTT
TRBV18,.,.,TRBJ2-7,CASSEGVLDEQYF,TGTGCCAGCTCAGAAGGGGTTTTGGACGAGCAGTACTTC
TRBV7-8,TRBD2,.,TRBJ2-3,CASVREAGDYTDTQYF,TGTGCCAGCGTTCGGGAGGCGGGGGATTACACAGATACGCAGTATTTT